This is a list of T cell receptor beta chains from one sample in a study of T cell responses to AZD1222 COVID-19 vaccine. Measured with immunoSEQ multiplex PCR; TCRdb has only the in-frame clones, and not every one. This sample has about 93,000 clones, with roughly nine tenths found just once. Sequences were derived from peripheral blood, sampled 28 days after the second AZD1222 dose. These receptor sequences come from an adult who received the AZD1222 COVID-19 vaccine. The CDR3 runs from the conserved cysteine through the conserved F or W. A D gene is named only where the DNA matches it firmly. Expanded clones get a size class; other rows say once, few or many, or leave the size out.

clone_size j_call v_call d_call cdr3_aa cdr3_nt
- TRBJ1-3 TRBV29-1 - CSVFSGNTIYF TGCAGCGTATTCTCTGGAAACACCATATATTTT
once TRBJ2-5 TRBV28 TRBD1 CASRGTGRETQYF TGTGCCAGCAGAGGGACAGGGCGAGAGACCCAGTACTTC
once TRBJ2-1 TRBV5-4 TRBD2 CASSLDLAEYNEQFF TGTGCCAGCAGCTTGGATCTAGCGGAGTACAATGAGCAGTTCTTC
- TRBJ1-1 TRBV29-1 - CSVVLWMNTEAFF TGCAGCGTTGTACTTTGGATGAACACTGAAGCTTTCTTT
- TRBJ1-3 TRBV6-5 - CASSLTEIGNTIYF TGTGCCAGCAGTTTGACAGAGATTGGAAACACCATATATTTT
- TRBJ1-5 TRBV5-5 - CASSLEWGRGGNQPQHF TGTGCCAGCAGCTTGGAGTGGGGAAGGGGAGGCAATCAGCCCCAGCATTTT
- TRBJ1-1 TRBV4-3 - CASSPIGAGEAFF TGCGCCAGCAGCCCCATCGGGGCCGGGGAAGCTTTCTTT
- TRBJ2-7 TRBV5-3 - CARSLDRIGGRSYEQYF TGTGCCAGAAGCTTGGACAGGATCGGGGGCCGCTCCTACGAGCAGTACTTC
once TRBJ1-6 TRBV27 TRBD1 CASSLLGQGAISPLHF TGTGCCAGCAGTTTACTGGGACAGGGGGCAATTTCACCCCTCCACTTT
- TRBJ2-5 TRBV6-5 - CATKQGQETQYF TGTGCCACCAAACAGGGCCAAGAGACCCAGTACTTC
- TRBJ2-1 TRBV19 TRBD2 CASSTPGGTYNEQFF TGTGCCAGTAGTACCCCGGGAGGGACTTACAATGAGCAGTTCTTC
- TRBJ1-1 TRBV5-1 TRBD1 CASSLEAGGTEAFF TGCGCCAGCAGCTTGGAGGCAGGGGGGACTGAAGCTTTCTTT
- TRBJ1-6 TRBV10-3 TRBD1 CAISATGGNSPLHF TGTGCCATCAGTGCGACAGGGGGGAATTCACCCCTCCACTTT
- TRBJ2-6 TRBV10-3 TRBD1 CAISTGTGSSGANVLTF TGTGCCATCAGTACCGGGACAGGGTCATCTGGGGCCAACGTCCTGACTTTC
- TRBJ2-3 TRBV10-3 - CAIRGVGTDTQYF TGTGCCATCAGGGGGGTCGGCACAGATACGCAGTATTTT
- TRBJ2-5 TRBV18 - CASSPLTGDHQVTQYF TGTGCCAGCTCACCATTGACCGGGGATCACCAAGTGACCCAGTACTTC
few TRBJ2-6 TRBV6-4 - CASSDRGTGANVLTF TGTGCCAGCAGTGACAGGGGGACTGGGGCCAACGTCCTGACTTTC
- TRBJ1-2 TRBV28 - CASSSQTGQNYGYTF TGTGCCAGCAGTTCACAAACGGGACAAAACTATGGCTACACCTTC
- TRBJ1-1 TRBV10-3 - CAISESGGGAEAFF TGTGCCATCAGTGAGTCAGGCGGGGGGGCTGAAGCTTTCTTT
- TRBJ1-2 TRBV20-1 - CSANDNYGYTF TGCAGTGCTAATGATAACTATGGCTACACCTTC